This TCR beta chain was recovered during a study of blood T cell repertoires in COVID-19. Turning to the study itself: Sources were T cells, B-cell-depleted T cells, or PBMCs; the material itself was cDNA or gDNA.

Ages ranged from roughly 18 to 100 years, with residence in more than 20 US areas. Cohort allocation depended upon clinical history that participants reported. Shortly before study entry, within 2 weeks, exposed participants had met a COVID-19 case. Assay used: immunoSEQ multiplex PCR; TCRdb lists only in-frame clones, some missing. The table lists more than 150,000 clones, over 70% of them singletons, with approximately 14% in the top ten. The CDR3 is 15 residues long. Trimming took 0 bases from V and 2 from J; bases not matched to a gene: 3. Germline V gives CDR1 GTSNPN, CDR2 SVGIG (reference sequence).

Material: PBMCs or T cells enriched from blood (not recorded which). The TCR was taken from a man aged 55 to 70 who had been exposed to COVID-19. The V call is TRBV30, the J call TRBJ2-5, with 10 bases lining up with TRBD2. Written as DNA, the CDR3 is TGTGCCTGGAGTGTACTAGCGGGGTCACAAGAGACCCAGTACTTC. Translated, it gives CAWSVLAGSQETQYF.